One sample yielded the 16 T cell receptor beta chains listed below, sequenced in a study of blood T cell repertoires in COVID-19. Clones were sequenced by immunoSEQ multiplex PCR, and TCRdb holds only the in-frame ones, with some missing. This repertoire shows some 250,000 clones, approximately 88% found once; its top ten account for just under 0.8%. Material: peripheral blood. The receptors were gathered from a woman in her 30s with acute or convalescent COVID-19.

In DNA form, the CDR3 reads TGTGCCAGTAGTACACAGGGGGCTCTAGCCAAAAACATTCAGTACTTC. Translated, it gives CASSTQGALAKNIQYF. The chain couples TRBV19 to TRBJ2-4, with TRBD1 identical over 9 bases. Germline loops: CDR1 LNHDA, CDR2 SQIVND (reference sequence). Germline trimming cut 4 bases from V and 0 bases from J; bases unmatched to any gene: 4. The CDR3 length is 16 residues.

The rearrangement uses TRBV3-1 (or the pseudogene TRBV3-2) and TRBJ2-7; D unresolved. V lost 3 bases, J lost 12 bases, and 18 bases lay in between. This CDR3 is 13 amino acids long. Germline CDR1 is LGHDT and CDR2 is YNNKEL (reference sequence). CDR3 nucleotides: TGTGCCAGCAGCCAGACTCCAACGGCCCCCGTGTACTTC. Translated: CASSQTPTAPVYF.

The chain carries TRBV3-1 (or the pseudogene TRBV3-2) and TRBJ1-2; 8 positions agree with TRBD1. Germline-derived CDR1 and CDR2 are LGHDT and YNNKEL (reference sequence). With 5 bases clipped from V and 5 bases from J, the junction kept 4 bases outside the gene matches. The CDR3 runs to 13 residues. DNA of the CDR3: TGTGCCAGCAGCGCGACAGGGGTATATGGCTACACCTTC. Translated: CASSATGVYGYTF.

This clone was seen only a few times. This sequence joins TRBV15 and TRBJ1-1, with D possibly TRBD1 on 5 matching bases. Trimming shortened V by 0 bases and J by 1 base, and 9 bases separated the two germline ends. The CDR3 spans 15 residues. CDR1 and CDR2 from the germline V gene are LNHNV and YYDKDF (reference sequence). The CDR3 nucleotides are TGTGCCACCAGCAGAGAATGGGGGGGGAACACTGAAGCTTTCTTT. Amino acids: CATSREWGGNTEAFF.

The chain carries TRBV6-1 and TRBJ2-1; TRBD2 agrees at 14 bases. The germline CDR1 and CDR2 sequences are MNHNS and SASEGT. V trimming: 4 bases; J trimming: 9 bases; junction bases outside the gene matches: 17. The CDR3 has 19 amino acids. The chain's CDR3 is CASSASTSGRALATSEQFF. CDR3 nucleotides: TGTGCCAGCAGTGCCTCGACTAGCGGGAGGGCCCTGGCAACATCTGAGCAGTTCTTC.

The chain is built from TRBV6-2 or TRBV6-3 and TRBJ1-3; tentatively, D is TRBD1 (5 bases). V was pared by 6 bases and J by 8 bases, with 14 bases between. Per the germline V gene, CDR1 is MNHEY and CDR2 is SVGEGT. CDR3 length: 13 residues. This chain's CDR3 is CASSRDSIDTIYF. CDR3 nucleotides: TGTGCCAGCAGCCGCGACAGCATTGACACCATATATTTT.

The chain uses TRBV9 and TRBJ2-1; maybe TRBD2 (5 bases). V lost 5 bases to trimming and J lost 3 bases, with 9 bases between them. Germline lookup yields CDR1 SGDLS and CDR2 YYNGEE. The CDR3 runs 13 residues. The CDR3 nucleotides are TGTGCCAGCAGTGGGGAGTTCTACAATGAGCAGTTCTTC. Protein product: CASSGEFYNEQFF.

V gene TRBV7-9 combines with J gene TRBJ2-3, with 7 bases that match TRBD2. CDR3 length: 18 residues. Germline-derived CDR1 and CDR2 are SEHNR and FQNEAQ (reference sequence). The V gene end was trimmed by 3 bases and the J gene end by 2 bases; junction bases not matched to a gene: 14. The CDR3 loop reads CASSFRAGSGMNTDTQYF. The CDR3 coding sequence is TGTGCCAGCAGCTTTCGAGCGGGGTCCGGAATGAACACAGATACGCAGTATTTT.

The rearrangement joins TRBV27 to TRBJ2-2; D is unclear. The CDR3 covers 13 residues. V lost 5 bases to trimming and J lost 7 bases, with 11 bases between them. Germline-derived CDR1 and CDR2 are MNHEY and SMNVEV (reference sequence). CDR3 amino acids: CASSPQRVGELFF. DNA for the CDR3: TGTGCCAGCAGTCCCCAGCGAGTCGGGGAGCTGTTTTTT.

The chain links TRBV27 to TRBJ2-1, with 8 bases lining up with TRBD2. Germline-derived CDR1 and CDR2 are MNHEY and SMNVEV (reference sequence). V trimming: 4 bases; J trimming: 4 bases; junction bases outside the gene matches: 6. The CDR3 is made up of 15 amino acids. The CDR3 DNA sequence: TGTGCCAGCAGTTCAACTAGCGGAGATTACAATGAGCAGTTCTTC. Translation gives CASSSTSGDYNEQFF.

The CDR3 DNA follows: TGTGCCAGCAGCCCTCACCGGGACAGGGTAAACTATGGCTACACCTTC. Its translation: CASSPHRDRVNYGYTF. V usage is TRBV7-8 and J usage is TRBJ1-2; 9 bases are shared with TRBD1. This CDR3 is 16 amino acids long. The germline gives CDR1 SGHVS, CDR2 FQNEAQ. V dropped 5 bases and J dropped 2; count of bases not matched to a gene: 9.

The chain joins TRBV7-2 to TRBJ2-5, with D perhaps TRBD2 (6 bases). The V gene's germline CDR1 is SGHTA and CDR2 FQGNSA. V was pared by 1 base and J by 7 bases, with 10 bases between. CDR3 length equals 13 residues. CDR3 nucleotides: TGTGCCAGCAGCTTAGTATTGGAGGGGACCCAGTACTTC. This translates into CASSLVLEGTQYF.

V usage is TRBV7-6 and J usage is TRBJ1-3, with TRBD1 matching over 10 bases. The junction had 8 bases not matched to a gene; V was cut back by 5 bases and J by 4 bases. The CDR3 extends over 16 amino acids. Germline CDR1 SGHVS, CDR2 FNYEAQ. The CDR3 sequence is CASSLRGQGGGNTIYF. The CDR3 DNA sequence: TGTGCCAGCAGCCTAAGAGGACAGGGGGGAGGAAACACCATATATTTT.

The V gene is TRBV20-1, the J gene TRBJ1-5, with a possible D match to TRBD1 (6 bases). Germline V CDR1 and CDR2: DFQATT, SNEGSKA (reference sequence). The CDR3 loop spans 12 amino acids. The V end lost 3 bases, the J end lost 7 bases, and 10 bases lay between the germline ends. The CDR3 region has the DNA TGCAGTGCTAGTTCGGGGGGCCAGCCCCAGCATTTT. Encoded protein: CSASSGGQPQHF.

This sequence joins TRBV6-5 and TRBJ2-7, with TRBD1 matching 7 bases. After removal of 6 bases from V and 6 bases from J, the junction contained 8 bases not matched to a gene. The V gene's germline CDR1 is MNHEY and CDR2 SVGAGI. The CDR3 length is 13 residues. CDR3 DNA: TGTGCCAGCAGGCGCAGACAGGGATCCGAGCAGTACTTC. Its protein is CASRRRQGSEQYF.

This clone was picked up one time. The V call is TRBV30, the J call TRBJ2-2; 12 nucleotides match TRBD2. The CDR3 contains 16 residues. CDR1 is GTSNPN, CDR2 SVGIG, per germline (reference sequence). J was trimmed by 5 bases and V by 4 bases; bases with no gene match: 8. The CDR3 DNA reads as TGTGCCTGGAAGACTAGCGGGAGTGGTCGAACCGGGGAGCTGTTTTTT. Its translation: CAWKTSGSGRTGELFF.